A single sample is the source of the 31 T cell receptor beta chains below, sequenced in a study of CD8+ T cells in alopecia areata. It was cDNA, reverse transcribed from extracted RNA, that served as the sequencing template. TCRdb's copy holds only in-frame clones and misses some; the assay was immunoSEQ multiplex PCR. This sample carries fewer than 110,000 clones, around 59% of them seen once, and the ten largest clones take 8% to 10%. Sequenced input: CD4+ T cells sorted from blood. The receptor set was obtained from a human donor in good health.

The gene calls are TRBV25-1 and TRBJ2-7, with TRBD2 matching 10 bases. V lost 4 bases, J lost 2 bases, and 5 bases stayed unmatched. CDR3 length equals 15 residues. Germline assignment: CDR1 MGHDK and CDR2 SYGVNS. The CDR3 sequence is CASSVRLAGAYEQYF. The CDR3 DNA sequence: TGTGCCAGCAGTGTTAGGCTAGCGGGGGCCTACGAGCAGTACTTC.

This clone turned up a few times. CDR3 nucleotide sequence: TGTGCCAGCAGCTCAGAGGGTGTTACGCAGTATTTT. Amino acid sequence: CASSSEGVTQYF. The rearrangement joins TRBV11-2 to TRBJ2-3; perhaps TRBD2 as D (5 bases). The CDR3 has 12 amino acids. Germline V lookup: CDR1 SGHAT, CDR2 FQNNGV. V lost 4 bases and J 8 bases, leaving 10 bases between the germline ends.

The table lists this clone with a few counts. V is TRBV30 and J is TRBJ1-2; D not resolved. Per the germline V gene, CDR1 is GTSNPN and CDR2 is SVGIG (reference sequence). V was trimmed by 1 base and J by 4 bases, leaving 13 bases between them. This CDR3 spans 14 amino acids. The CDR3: CAWSARAGIYGYTF. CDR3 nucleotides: TGTGCCTGGAGTGCGCGGGCAGGAATCTATGGCTACACCTTC.

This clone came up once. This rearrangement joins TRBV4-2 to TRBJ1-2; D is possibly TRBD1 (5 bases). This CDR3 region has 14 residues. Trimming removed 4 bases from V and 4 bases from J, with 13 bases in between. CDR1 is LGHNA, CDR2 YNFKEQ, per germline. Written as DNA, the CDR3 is TGTGCCAGCAGCCTTGTCGGGGCAGTCTATGGCTACACCTTC. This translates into CASSLVGAVYGYTF.

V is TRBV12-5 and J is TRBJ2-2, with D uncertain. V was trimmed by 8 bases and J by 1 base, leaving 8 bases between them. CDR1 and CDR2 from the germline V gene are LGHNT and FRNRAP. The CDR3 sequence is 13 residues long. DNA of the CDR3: TGTGCTAGTAACAGAGAGAACACCGGGGAGCTGTTTTTT. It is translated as CASNRENTGELFF.

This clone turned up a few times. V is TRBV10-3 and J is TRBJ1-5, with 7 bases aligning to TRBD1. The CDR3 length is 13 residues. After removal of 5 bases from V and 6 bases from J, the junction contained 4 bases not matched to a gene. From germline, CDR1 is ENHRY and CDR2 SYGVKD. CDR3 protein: CAISPQGVQPQHF. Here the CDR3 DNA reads TGTGCCATCAGTCCTCAGGGGGTTCAGCCCCAGCATTTT.

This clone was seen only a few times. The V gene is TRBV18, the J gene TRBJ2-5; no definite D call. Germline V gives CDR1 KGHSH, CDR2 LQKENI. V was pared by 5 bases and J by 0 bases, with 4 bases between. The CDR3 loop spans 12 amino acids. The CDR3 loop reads CASSTYQETQYF. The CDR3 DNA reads TGTGCCAGCTCAACGTACCAAGAGACCCAGTACTTC.

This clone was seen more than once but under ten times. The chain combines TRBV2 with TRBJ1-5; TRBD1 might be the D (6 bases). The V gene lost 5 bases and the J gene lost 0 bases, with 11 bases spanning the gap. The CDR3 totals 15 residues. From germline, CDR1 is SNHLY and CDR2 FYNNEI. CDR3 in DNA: TGTGCCAGCAGTTGGACAGATTATAGCAATCAGCCCCAGCATTTT. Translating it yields CASSWTDYSNQPQHF.

CDR3 DNA: TGTGCCAGCAACCCAGGACAGGGAGGCACCGGGGAGCTGTTTTTT. Its protein product is CASNPGQGGTGELFF. The chain links TRBV6-5 to TRBJ2-2, with TRBD1 matching over 8 bases. The germline V gene has CDR1 MNHEY and CDR2 SVGAGI. With 7 bases clipped from V and 4 bases from J, the junction kept 8 bases outside the gene matches. The CDR3 runs 15 residues.

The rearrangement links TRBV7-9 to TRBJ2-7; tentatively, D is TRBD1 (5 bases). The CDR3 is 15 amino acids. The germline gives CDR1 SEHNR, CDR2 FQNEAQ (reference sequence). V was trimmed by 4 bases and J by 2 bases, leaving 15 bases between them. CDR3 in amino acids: CASSSKGIGPYEQYF. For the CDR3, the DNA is TGTGCCAGCAGCTCAAAGGGGATAGGACCCTACGAGCAGTACTTC.

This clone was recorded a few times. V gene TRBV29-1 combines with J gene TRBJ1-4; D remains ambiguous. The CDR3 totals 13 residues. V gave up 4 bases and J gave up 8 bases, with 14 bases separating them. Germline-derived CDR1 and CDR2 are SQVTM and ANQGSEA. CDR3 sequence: CSVGRPPAEKLFF. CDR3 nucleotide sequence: TGCAGCGTTGGGAGGCCGCCAGCCGAAAAACTGTTTTTT.

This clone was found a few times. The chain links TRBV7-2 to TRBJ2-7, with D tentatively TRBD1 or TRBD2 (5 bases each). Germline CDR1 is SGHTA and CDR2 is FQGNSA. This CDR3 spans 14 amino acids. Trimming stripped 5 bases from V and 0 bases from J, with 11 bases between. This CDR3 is CASSERQGSYEQYF. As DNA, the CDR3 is TGTGCCAGCAGCGAGCGGCAGGGCTCCTACGAGCAGTACTTC.

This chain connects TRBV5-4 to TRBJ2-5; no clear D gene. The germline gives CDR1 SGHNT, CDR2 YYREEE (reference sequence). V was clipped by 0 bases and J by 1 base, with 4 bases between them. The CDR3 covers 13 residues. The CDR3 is CASSLDSQETQYF. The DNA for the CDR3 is TGTGCCAGCAGCTTGGACAGCCAAGAGACCCAGTACTTC.

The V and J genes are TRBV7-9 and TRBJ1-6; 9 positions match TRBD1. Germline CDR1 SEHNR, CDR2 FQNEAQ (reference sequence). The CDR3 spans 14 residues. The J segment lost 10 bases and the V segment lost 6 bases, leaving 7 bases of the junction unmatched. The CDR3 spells CASSLQGAGSPLHF. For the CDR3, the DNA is TGTGCCAGCAGTCTACAGGGGGCAGGGTCACCCCTCCACTTT.

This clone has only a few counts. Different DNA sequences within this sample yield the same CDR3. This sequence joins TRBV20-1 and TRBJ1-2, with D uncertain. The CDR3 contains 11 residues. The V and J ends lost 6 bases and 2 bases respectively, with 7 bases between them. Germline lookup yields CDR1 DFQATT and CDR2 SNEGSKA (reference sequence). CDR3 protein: CSASGNYGYTF. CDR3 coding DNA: TGCAGTGCAAGTGGGAACTATGGCTACACCTTC.

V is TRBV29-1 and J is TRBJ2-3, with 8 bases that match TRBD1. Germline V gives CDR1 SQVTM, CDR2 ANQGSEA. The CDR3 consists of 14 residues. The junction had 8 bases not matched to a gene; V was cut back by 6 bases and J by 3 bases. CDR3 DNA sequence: TGCAGCGTGGAACCAGGGGGCGTGACAGATACGCAGTATTTT. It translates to CSVEPGGVTDTQYF.

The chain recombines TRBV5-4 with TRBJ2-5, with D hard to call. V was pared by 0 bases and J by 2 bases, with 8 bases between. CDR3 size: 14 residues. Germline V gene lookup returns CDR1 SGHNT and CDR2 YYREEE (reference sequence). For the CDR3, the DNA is TGTGCCAGCAGCTTGGAATTACAGCAAGAGACCCAGTACTTC. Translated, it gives CASSLELQQETQYF.

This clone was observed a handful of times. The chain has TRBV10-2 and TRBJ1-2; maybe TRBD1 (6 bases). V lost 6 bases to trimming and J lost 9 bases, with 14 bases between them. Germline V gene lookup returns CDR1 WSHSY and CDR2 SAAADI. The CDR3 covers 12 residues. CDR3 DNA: TGCGCCAGCAGGGAGGGGGAAGGTCGCTACACCTTC. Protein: CASREGEGRYTF.

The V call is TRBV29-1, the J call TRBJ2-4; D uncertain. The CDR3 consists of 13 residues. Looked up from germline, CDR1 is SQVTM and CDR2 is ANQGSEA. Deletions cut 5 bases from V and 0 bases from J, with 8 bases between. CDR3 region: CSVLMGAKNIQYF. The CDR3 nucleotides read TGCAGCGTTCTAATGGGAGCCAAAAACATTCAGTACTTC.

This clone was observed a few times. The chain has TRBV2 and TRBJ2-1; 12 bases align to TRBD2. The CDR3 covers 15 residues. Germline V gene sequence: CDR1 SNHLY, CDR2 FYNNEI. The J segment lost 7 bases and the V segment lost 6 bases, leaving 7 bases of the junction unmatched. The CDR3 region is CASSPLAGGGNEQFF. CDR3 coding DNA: TGTGCCAGCAGCCCACTAGCGGGGGGCGGGAATGAGCAGTTCTTC.

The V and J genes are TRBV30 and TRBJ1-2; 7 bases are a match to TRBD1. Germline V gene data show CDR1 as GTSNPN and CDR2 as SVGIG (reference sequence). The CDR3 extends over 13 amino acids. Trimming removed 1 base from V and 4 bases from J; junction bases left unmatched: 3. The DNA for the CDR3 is TGTGCCTGGAGTGGAGCAGGGGGCTATGGCTACACCTTC. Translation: CAWSGAGGYGYTF.

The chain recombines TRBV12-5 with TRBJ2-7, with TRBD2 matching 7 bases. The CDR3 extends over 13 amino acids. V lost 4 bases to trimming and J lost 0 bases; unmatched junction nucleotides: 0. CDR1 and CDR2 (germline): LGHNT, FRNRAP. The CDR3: CASGWDYSYEQYF. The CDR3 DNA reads TGTGCTAGTGGTTGGGACTACTCCTACGAGCAGTACTTC.

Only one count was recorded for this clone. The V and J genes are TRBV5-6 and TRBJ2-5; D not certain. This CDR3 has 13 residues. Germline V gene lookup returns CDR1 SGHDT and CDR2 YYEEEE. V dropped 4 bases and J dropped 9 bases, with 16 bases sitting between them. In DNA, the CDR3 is TGTGCCAGCAGCCGGTTCACAGCGAACCCCCAGTACTTC. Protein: CASSRFTANPQYF.

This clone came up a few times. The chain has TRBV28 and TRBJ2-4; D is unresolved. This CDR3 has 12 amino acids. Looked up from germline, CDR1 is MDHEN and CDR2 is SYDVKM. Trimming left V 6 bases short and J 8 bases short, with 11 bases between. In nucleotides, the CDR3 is TGTGCCAGCAGCTCCCCGGTTGACATTCAGTACTTC. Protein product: CASSSPVDIQYF.

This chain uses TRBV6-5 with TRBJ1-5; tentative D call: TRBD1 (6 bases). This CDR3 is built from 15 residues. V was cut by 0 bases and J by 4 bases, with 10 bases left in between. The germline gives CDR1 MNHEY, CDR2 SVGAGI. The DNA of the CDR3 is TGTGCCAGCAGTTACTCGTGGCAGGGGAATCAGCCCCAGCATTTT. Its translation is CASSYSWQGNQPQHF.

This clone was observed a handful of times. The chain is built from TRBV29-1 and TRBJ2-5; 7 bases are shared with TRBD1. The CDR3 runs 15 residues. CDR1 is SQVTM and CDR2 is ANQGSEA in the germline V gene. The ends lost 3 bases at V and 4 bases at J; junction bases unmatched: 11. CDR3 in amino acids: CSVESRDSGGETQYF. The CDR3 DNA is TGCAGCGTTGAGTCCCGGGACAGCGGAGGAGAGACCCAGTACTTC.

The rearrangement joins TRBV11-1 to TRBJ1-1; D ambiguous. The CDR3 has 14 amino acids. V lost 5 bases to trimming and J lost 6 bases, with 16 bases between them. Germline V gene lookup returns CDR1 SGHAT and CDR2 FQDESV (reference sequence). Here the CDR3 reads CASSPDPLLAEAFF. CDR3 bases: TGTGCCAGCAGCCCGGACCCCTTGTTGGCTGAAGCTTTCTTT.

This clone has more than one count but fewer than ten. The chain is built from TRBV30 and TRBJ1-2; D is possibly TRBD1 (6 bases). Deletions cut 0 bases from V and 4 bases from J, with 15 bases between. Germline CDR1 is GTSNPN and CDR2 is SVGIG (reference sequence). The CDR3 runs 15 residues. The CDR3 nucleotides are TGTGCCTGGAGTGTACAAGGGACACCCTCCTATGGCTACACCTTC. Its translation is CAWSVQGTPSYGYTF. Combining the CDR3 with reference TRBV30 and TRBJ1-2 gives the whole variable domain SQTIHQWPATLVQPVGSPLSLECTVEGTSNPNLYWYRQAAGRGLQLLFYSVGIGQISSEVPQNLSASRPQDRQFILSSKKLLLSDSGFYLCAWSVQGTPSYGYTFGSGTRLTVV.

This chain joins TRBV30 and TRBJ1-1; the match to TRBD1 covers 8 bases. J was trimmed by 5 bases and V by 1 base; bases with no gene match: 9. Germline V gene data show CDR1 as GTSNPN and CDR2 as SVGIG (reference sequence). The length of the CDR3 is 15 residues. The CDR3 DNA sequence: TGTGCCTGGAGTGGATACAGGGGGGTGGTTACTGAAGCTTTCTTT. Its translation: CAWSGYRGVVTEAFF.

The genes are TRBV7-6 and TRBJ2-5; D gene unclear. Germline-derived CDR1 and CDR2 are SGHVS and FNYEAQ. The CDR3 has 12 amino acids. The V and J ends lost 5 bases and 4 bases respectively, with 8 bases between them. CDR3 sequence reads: CASSPVIETQYF. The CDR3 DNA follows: TGTGCCAGCAGCCCCGTGATAGAGACCCAGTACTTC.

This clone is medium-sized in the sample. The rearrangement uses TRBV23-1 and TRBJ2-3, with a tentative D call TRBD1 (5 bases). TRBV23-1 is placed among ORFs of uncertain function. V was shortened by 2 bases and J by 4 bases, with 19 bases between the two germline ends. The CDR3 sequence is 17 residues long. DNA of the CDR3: TGCGCCAGCAGTCAAAATACAGGAGCCTGGTGGGCAGATACGCAGTATTTT. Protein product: CASSQNTGAWWADTQYF.